The clone carrying this TCR beta chain was picked up a small number of times. Its antigen remains unidentified. The data are from a study of blood T cells in healthy people across ages. Points from the study as a whole: Estimated diversity, derived from one million T cells, was regarded as an underestimate. The CMV status of each donor remained undetermined, and this could have confounded shifts in expanded clonotypes.

The J segment lost 5 bases and the V segment lost 10 bases, leaving 23 bases of the junction unmatched. Germline V gives CDR1 MGHDK, CDR2 SYGVNS. The CDR3 is made up of 18 amino acids. The donors, healthy Caucasians from Russia, were aged about 6 to 95. The sample, approximately 11 milliliters of peripheral blood, was drawn from each donor. Together with a sample-barcoded 5' primer, a J-beta primer mix was included in a second PCR lasting about 7 to 12 cycles. One entry per CDR3 protein, called by TCRdb with MiXCR from the 5' RACE reads. The data show approximately 600,000 distinct CDR3 sequences, approximately 50% seen once.

This sequence joins TRBV25-1 and TRBJ1-5, with TRBD1 matching 7 bases. This sequence was found in a man in his sixties in good health. Source material: blood. In DNA form, the CDR3 reads TGTGCCAACAAGGGTTGTAGGGACAGTGTATATTCTGATCAGCCCCAGCATTTT. It translates to CANKGCRDSVYSDQPQHF.